This TCR beta chain appears in the sequencing data of a study of blood T cell repertoires in COVID-19. Recruits, aged roughly 18 to 90 years, lived in about two dozen US areas. Participants' reported clinical history set cohort assignment. Before being deemed recovered, Cohort 3 donors had two negative PCRs, clearance, or symptom resolution. Data came from immunoSEQ multiplex PCR; TCRdb stores just in-frame clones and leaves some out. The sample consists of some 300,000 clones, approximately 91% of them appearing once. The clonotype comes from a woman aged 25 to 39 who had recovered from COVID-19. The sample taken for sequencing was PBMCs or T cells enriched from blood (not recorded which).

CDR3: CASSPSLGDEKLFF. In nucleotides, the CDR3 is TGTGCCAGCTCACCAAGTCTCGGGGATGAAAAACTGTTTTTT. The chain recombines TRBV18 with TRBJ1-4, with D hard to call. This CDR3 contains 14 residues. V was clipped by 2 bases and J by 6 bases, with 10 bases between them. CDR1 and CDR2 (germline): KGHSH, LQKENI.